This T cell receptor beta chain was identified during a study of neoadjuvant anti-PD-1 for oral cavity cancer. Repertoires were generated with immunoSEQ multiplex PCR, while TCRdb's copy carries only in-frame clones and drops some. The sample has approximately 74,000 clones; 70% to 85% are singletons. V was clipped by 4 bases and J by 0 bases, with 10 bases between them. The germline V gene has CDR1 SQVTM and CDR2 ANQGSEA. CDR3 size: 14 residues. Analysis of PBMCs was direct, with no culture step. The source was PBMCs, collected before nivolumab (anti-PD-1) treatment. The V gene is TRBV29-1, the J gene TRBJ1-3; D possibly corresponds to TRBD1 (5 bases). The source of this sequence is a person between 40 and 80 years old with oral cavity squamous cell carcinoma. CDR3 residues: CSVGGVGSGNTIYF. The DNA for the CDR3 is TGCAGCGTTGGAGGGGTGGGCTCTGGAAACACCATATATTTT.